The 17 T cell receptor beta chains below come from one sample, sequenced in a study of blood T cells in healthy people across ages. A J-beta primer mix and a sample-barcoded 5' primer were used in a second PCR of roughly 6 to 12 cycles. One entry per CDR3 protein, called by TCRdb with MiXCR from the 5' RACE reads. Of approximately 820,000 distinct CDR3 sequences in the sample, around 43% were seen once. Specimen: blood. The source of these receptors is a man between 60 and 70 years old in good health.

The J gene is TRBJ2-5, the V gene TRBV13; D is possibly TRBD1 (6 bases). V lost 5 bases to trimming and J lost 0 bases, with 13 bases between them. The germline gives CDR1 PRHDT, CDR2 FYEKMQ (reference sequence). The CDR3 contains 15 residues. The CDR3 region is CASSRGGRYQETQYF. The CDR3 DNA follows: TGTGCCAGCAGCCGAGGGGGAAGGTACCAAGAGACCCAGTACTTC.

To note about this clonotype: Mismatch with germline at one junction end may stem from a read error. The V call is TRBV7-2, the J call TRBJ2-5; 8 bases map to TRBD2. The end of the DNA aligns better with TRBJ2-7, so the J call may be wrong. The CDR3 consists of 14 residues. Germline CDR1 reads SGHTA; CDR2 reads FQGNSA. CDR3 sequence reads: CAGSLAGLLYEQYF. CDR3 nucleotides: TGTGCCGGCAGCTTAGCGGGACTACTATACGAGCAGTACTTC.

V gene TRBV4-1 combines with J gene TRBJ2-2; the D is unclear. From germline, CDR1 is MGHRA and CDR2 YSYEKL. The CDR3 extends over 13 amino acids. V lost 0 bases, J lost 6 bases, and 5 bases lay in between. CDR3 coding DNA: TGCGCCAGCAGCCAAGAAAGCGCCGGGGAGCTGTTTTTT. Protein sequence: CASSQESAGELFF.

This clonotype has at least ten counts. The chain is built from TRBV29-1 and TRBJ1-2; TRBD1 aligns across 9 bases. The CDR3 has 14 residues. V shed 7 bases, J shed 5 bases, and the junction held 11 bases outside the gene matches. From germline, CDR1 is SQVTM and CDR2 ANQGSEA. CDR3 nucleotide sequence: TGCAGCGGCTCAGAACAGGGGGCTTCTTATGGCTACACCTTC. This encodes CSGSEQGASYGYTF.

This clonotype was counted a few times. The V call is TRBV28, the J call TRBJ2-1; possibly TRBD2 for D (6 bases). The CDR3 consists of 14 residues. Trimming shortened V by 3 bases and J by 6 bases, and 12 bases separated the two germline ends. Germline CDR1 MDHEN, CDR2 SYDVKM. As DNA, the CDR3 is TGTGCCAGCAGTTTGGTGGGGGGACTCAATGAGCAGTTCTTC. It yields the protein CASSLVGGLNEQFF.

The chain employs TRBV6-5 and TRBJ1-2, with D perhaps matching TRBD1 (5 bases). The CDR3 loop spans 14 amino acids. Trimming left V 11 bases short and J 6 bases short, with 22 bases between. Germline CDR1 is MNHEY and CDR2 is SVGAGI. This CDR3 is CAARVSSGTHGYTF. The CDR3, as DNA: TGTGCCGCACGCGTGAGCAGTGGGACTCATGGCTACACCTTC.

V is TRBV2 and J is TRBJ2-7, with 9 bases lining up with TRBD1. CDR1 SNHLY and CDR2 FYNNEI come from the germline V gene. The CDR3 has 15 amino acids. V shed 2 bases, J shed 3 bases, and the junction held 5 bases outside the gene matches. CDR3 nucleotide sequence: TGTGCCAGCAGTGAACACCGACAGGGGGGCTACGAGCAGTACTTC. Amino acids: CASSEHRQGGYEQYF.

CDR3 in amino acids: CASSAGDRGPRTEAFF. As DNA, the CDR3 is TGTGCCAGCAGCGCCGGGGACAGGGGACCAAGAACTGAAGCTTTCTTT. This chain connects TRBV6-1 to TRBJ1-1, with TRBD1 matching over 10 bases. Germline values: CDR1 MNHNS, CDR2 SASEGT. This CDR3 spans 16 amino acids. Trimming removed 6 bases from V and 5 bases from J; junction bases left unmatched: 12.

The genes are TRBV27 and TRBJ1-6, with a weak D call TRBD1 (5 bases). The CDR3 is 15 amino acids. Trimming cost V 3 bases and J 5 bases, with 11 bases left between them. Germline V gene data show CDR1 as MNHEY and CDR2 as SMNVEV (reference sequence). CDR3 nucleotides: TGTGCCAGCAGTTTCACAGGAAGGAATAATTCACCCCTCCACTTT. This encodes CASSFTGRNNSPLHF.

Ten or more counts support this clonotype. The rearrangement uses TRBV10-2 and TRBJ2-5; D is ambiguous. CDR1 and CDR2 from the germline V gene are WSHSY and SAAADI. V was cut by 4 bases and J by 5 bases, with 11 bases left in between. The CDR3 consists of 13 residues. The CDR3: CASSVGEMETQYF. The CDR3 region has the DNA TGCGCCAGCAGTGTCGGCGAGATGGAGACCCAGTACTTC.

This clonotype was counted at least ten times. CDR3 residues: CSARDQESGGAYQETQYF. The CDR3 nucleotides read TGCAGTGCTAGAGATCAGGAGAGCGGGGGGGCTTACCAAGAGACCCAGTACTTC. The chain employs TRBV20-1 and TRBJ2-5, with 10 positions matching TRBD2. Trimming removed 0 bases from V and 0 bases from J; junction bases left unmatched: 10. CDR1 and CDR2 (germline): DFQATT, SNEGSKA (reference sequence). The CDR3 has 18 amino acids.

The chain carries TRBV6-6 and TRBJ1-5, with a weak D call TRBD1 (5 bases). Germline V gene sequence: CDR1 MNHNY, CDR2 SVGAGI (reference sequence). V was trimmed by 6 bases and J by 6 bases, leaving 18 bases between them. CDR3 size: 15 residues. The CDR3 spells CASSPAGGEVQPQHF. CDR3 sequence (DNA): TGTGCCAGCAGCCCCGCGGGGGGGGAAGTTCAGCCCCAGCATTTT.

A note on this clonotype: One end of the junction varies from germline; a read error may be responsible. V is TRBV20-1 and J is TRBJ1-2; 7 bases agree with TRBD1. CDR3 size: 12 residues. Germline values: CDR1 DFQATT, CDR2 SNEGSKA (reference sequence). The CDR3 sequence: CSALQGTYGCTF. The CDR3 nucleotides read TGCAGTGCTTTACAGGGGACCTATGGCTGCACCTTC.

The chain uses TRBV5-1 and TRBJ2-5; tentatively, D is TRBD1 or TRBD2 (5 bases each). CDR3 size: 15 residues. V lost 3 bases, J lost 5 bases, and 17 bases lay in between. Germline V gives CDR1 SGHRS, CDR2 YFSETQ. CDR3 nucleotides: TGCGCCAGCAGCTCTCCTCGGGACGGTACGGAGACCCAGTACTTC. The encoded protein is CASSSPRDGTETQYF.

The table lists this clonotype with a few counts. The chain has TRBV10-3 and TRBJ2-4; 10 bases agree with TRBD1. Germline V gene lookup returns CDR1 ENHRY and CDR2 SYGVKD. V was pared by 2 bases and J by 4 bases, with 2 bases of the junction left unmatched. CDR3 length: 15 residues. The CDR3 protein is CAISERDRGKNIQYF. Written as DNA, the CDR3 is TGTGCCATCAGTGAGAGGGACAGGGGAAAAAACATTCAGTACTTC.

This clonotype was detected many times. The rearrangement links TRBV4-3 to TRBJ1-4; D not resolved. The CDR3 spans 15 residues. Germline assignment: CDR1 LGHNA and CDR2 YSLEER. Trimming took off 5 bases at V and 8 bases at J, with 18 bases between the two ends. The CDR3 spells CASSEVGQAPEKLFF. The CDR3 DNA reads as TGCGCCAGCAGCGAAGTGGGCCAGGCCCCCGAAAAACTGTTTTTT.

This clonotype has only a few counts. This chain uses TRBV7-3 with TRBJ2-3; 8 nucleotides agree with TRBD2. CDR3 size: 17 residues. V shed 1 base and J 3 bases; nucleotides not matched to a gene: 9. In germline, CDR1 is SGHTA, CDR2 FQGTGA. CDR3 in amino acids: CASSLNVGSGVTDTQYF. The CDR3 region has the DNA TGTGCCAGCAGCTTAAACGTGGGTAGCGGGGTTACAGATACGCAGTATTTT.